The clone carrying this TCR beta chain was recorded a few times. This entry belongs to a study of patients and donors after allogeneic stem cell transplantation. Looked up from germline, CDR1 is ENHRY and CDR2 is SYGVKD. With 0 bases clipped from V and 2 bases from J, the junction kept 0 bases outside the gene matches. The CDR3 runs to 16 residues. TCRdb passed the RT-PCR reads through MiXCR, listing each CDR3 protein once. The sample includes roughly 200,000 distinct CDR3 sequences, around two fifths seen only once; the top ten take more than 9%. This TCR was sampled from a human donor who was either an allogeneic HSCT recipient or a stem cell or donor lymphocyte infusion donor (not recorded which). It is not recorded whose cells these are; they may come from a transplant donor. Sequencing was done on a sample of blood, either unsorted or a sorted T cell fraction (not recorded which). V gene TRBV10-3 combines with J gene TRBJ2-1, with TRBD1 identical over 11 bases. The CDR3 nucleotides read TGTGCCATCAGTGAGTCGGGACAGGGGGCCTACAATGAGCAGTTCTTC. Encoded protein: CAISESGQGAYNEQFF.